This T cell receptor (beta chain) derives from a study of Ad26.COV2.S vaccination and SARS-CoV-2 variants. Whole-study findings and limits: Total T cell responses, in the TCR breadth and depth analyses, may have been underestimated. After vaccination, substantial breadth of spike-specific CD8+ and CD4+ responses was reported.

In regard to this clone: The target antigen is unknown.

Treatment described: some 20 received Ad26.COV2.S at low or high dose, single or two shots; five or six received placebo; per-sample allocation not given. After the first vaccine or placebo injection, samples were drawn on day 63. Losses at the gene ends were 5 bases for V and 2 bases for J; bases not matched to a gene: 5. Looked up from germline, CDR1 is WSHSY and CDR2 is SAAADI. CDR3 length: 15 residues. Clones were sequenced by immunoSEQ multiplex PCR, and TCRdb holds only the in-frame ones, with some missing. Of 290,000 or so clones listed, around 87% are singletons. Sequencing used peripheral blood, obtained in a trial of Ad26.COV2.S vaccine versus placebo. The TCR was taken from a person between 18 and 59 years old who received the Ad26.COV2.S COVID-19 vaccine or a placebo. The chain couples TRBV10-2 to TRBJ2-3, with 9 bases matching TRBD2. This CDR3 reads CASSPSGATTDTQYF. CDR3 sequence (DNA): TGCGCCAGCAGTCCTAGCGGGGCTACCACAGATACGCAGTATTTT.